Listed here is a single T cell receptor (beta chain). Trimming left V 4 bases short and J 0 bases short, with 10 bases between. The germline CDR1 and CDR2 sequences are SGHRS and YFSETQ. This CDR3 is 14 amino acids long. This entry is derived from a study of cytomegalovirus exposure and HLA in healthy donors. The PCR used 60 Vbeta and 13 Jbeta primers. Generated by immunoSEQ multiplex PCR, the TCRdb table keeps only in-frame clones and is missing some. The data contain about 210,000 clones, approximately 80% of them singletons. The sequenced sample consisted of PBMCs. The source is a woman in her 30s in good health and CMV-seropositive. This sequence joins TRBV5-1 and TRBJ1-1; D is ambiguous. CDR3 amino acids: CASSPEPLNTEAFF. Written as DNA, the CDR3 is TGCGCCAGCAGCCCCGAGCCTTTGAACACTGAAGCTTTCTTT.